These 8 T cell receptor beta chains originate from one sample sequenced in a study of CD8 T cells in ankylosing spondylitis. Which antigens these TCRs recognize remains unknown. TCRdb reprocessed the 5' RACE reads with MiXCR, giving one entry per CDR3 protein. The data show under 850,000 distinct CDR3 sequences, with roughly 20% seen just once and under 20% held by the top ten. Whole-study results and caveats: In ankylosing spondylitis blood, a motif of roughly eight highly homologous TCR beta variants appeared characteristic.

Sequencing was done on a sample of blood, either unsorted or a sorted T cell fraction (not recorded which). Every receptor here comes from a male donor with ankylosing spondylitis.

This chain connects TRBV7-9 to TRBJ2-1; a weak D match, TRBD1 (6 bases). The CDR3 spans 15 residues. The V end was cut by 1 base, the J end by 5 bases, with 12 bases between. CDR1 and CDR2 from the germline V gene are SEHNR and FQNEAQ (reference sequence). The CDR3 is CASSLDRTVDNEQFF. In DNA, the CDR3 is TGTGCCAGCAGCTTAGATCGGACAGTGGACAATGAGCAGTTCTTC.

The chain couples TRBV15 to TRBJ2-3; 7 nucleotides match TRBD2. Per germline, CDR1 LNHNV and CDR2 YYDKDF (reference sequence). This CDR3 spans 16 amino acids. The V segment lost 1 base and the J segment 4 bases; nucleotides outside the gene matches: 8. DNA of the CDR3: TGTGCCACCAGCAGAGCTGGGCTAGCGGTGGCAGATACGCAGTATTTT. Translation gives CATSRAGLAVADTQYF.

The V call is TRBV6-2 or TRBV6-3, the J call TRBJ2-7, with D uncertain. The CDR3 consists of 12 residues. Germline assignment: CDR1 MNHEY and CDR2 SVGEGT. Trimming took 5 bases from V and 3 from J, leaving 8 bases between them. CDR3: CASSLHGYEQYF. In nucleotides, the CDR3 is TGTGCCAGCAGTCTGCACGGCTACGAGCAGTACTTC.

The rearrangement uses TRBV7-9 and TRBJ2-7; unclear D gene. V lost 1 base and J 4 bases, leaving 14 bases between the germline ends. Germline V gene lookup returns CDR1 SEHNR and CDR2 FQNEAQ (reference sequence). CDR3 length equals 15 residues. The CDR3 DNA reads TGTGCCAGCAGCTTAGTCCTCGGCCAGGTGTACGAGCAGTACTTC. This encodes CASSLVLGQVYEQYF.

The rearrangement links TRBV12-3 or TRBV12-4 to TRBJ2-7, with D uncertain. The CDR3 consists of 13 residues. The germline V and J ends were trimmed by 3 bases and 4 bases, with 10 bases remaining between them. This CDR3 reads CASSLLGWYEQYF. CDR3 nucleotide sequence: TGTGCCAGCAGTTTGCTTGGATGGTACGAGCAGTACTTC.

DNA for the CDR3: TGCAGTGCTGCCCGACAGGAGAACCCTTATAATTCACCCCTCCACTTT. This translates into CSAARQENPYNSPLHF. The chain combines TRBV20-1 with TRBJ1-6, with TRBD1 as a possible D gene (6 bases). Germline V gene sequence: CDR1 DFQATT, CDR2 SNEGSKA (reference sequence). V was cut by 5 bases and J by 4 bases, with 18 bases left in between. This CDR3 region has 16 residues.

The rearrangement joins TRBV4-3 to TRBJ1-5; no clear D gene. The V and J ends lost 0 bases and 7 bases respectively, with 10 bases between them. CDR1 LGHNA and CDR2 YSLEER come from the germline V gene. This CDR3 has 14 amino acids. As DNA, the CDR3 is TGCGCCAGCAGCCAAGAACTTGGCCCCCAGCCCCAGCATTTT. Translated, it gives CASSQELGPQPQHF.

V is TRBV5-1 and J is TRBJ2-1, with 8 nucleotides matching TRBD2. The J segment lost 5 bases and the V segment lost 3 bases, leaving 10 bases of the junction unmatched. This CDR3 comprises 16 residues. Germline values: CDR1 SGHRS, CDR2 YFSETQ. The CDR3 loop reads CASSSAQTSGHNEQFF. In DNA form, the CDR3 reads TGCGCCAGCAGCTCCGCACAAACTAGCGGACACAATGAGCAGTTCTTC. The whole variable domain, filled in from reference TRBV5-1 and TRBJ2-1, reads KAGVTQTPRYLIKTRGQQVTLSCSPISGHRSVSWYQQTPGQGLQFLFEYFSETQRNKGNFPGRFSGRQFSNSRSEMNVSTLELGDSALYLCASSSAQTSGHNEQFFGPGTRLTVL.